This entry is about one T cell receptor beta chain. The data belong to a study of shared clonotypes between healthy human individuals. CDR3 length: 14 residues. CDR1 and CDR2 from the germline V gene are MNHNS and SASEGT. Repertoires were generated with immunoSEQ multiplex PCR, while TCRdb's copy carries only in-frame clones and drops some. The profile shows about 680,000 clones, about 74% of them singletons. This sequence joins TRBV6-1 and TRBJ2-5; D tentatively fits TRBD1 or TRBD2 (5 bases each). TRBJ2-7 matches the DNA end more closely, so the J call is doubtful. The receptor comes from a woman younger than 45 in good health. Sequencing was carried out using memory CD4+ T cells sorted from blood. The sample's subset: CD45RA-negative fraction. The CDR3 coding sequence is TGTGCCAGCAGTACGTGGGACGGATCCTACGAGCAGTACTTC. It encodes CASSTWDGSYEQYF.